This T cell receptor beta chain stems from a study of T-cell reconstitution after alpha-beta-depleted transplantation in children. This clonotype appeared once. Construction of the TCRbeta library involved unique molecular identifiers. TCRdb processed the PCR reads anew with MiXCR; each CDR3 protein has one entry. The data contain roughly 500,000 distinct CDR3 sequences, approximately 30% of them seen just once; the ten biggest clones take up under 3%. The CDR3 loop spans 16 amino acids. V shed 3 bases and J shed 2 bases, with 16 bases lying between them. Germline lookup yields CDR1 LNHNV and CDR2 YYDKDF (reference sequence).

The receptor was isolated from a human donor who donated a stem cell graft to a child with aplastic anemia. This chain uses TRBV15 with TRBJ2-5; D call uncertain. Sample: PBMCs from the stem cell graft donor, taken from the stem cell graft. The CDR3 sequence: CATSRLPSGVQETQYF. CDR3 DNA sequence: TGTGCCACCAGCAGGTTACCGAGTGGGGTACAAGAGACCCAGTACTTC.